In its sample, the clone carrying this TCR beta chain was seen a few times. The target antigen is unknown. TCRdb used MiXCR to reprocess the RT-PCR reads, holding one entry per CDR3 protein. Of around 750,000 distinct CDR3 sequences detected, 21% appear once; the ten largest clones hold roughly 10%. The source of the sample is a study of response to subunit inactivated influenza vaccine. The CDR3 is 13 residues long. Germline CDR1 reads MNHNY; CDR2 reads SVGAGI (reference sequence). V was trimmed by 2 bases and J by 6 bases, leaving 8 bases between them. Points from the study as a whole: Few additional T cells are recruited per seasonal influenza vaccination, authors suggested.

The source material was PBMCs from blood, sampled roughly 5 days after vaccination. The sequence was collected from a man aged 50 to 59 who received an inactivated influenza vaccine. V and J are TRBV6-6 and TRBJ2-1; D is ambiguous. The CDR3 DNA reads as TGTGCCAGCAGTTACGGCAATGGCAATGAGCAGTTCTTC. Amino acids: CASSYGNGNEQFF.